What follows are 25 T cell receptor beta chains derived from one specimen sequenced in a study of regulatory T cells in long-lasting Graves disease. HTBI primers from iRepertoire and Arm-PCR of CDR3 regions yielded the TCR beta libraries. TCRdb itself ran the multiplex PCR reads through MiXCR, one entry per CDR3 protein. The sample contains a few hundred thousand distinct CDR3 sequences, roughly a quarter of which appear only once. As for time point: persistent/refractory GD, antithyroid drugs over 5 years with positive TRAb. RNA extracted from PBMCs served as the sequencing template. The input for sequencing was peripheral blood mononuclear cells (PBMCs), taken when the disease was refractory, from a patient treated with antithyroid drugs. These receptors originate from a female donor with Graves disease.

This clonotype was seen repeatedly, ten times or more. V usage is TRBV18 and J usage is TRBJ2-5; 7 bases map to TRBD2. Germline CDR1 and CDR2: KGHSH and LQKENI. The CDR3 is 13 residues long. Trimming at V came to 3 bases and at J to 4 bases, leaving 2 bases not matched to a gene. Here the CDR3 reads CASSPRLAETQYF. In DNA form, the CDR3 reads TGTGCCAGCTCACCTCGACTAGCAGAGACCCAGTACTTC. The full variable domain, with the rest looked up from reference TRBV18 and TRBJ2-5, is NAGVMQNPRHLVRRRGQEARLRCSPMKGHSHVYWYRQLPEEGLKFMVYLQKENIIDESGMPKERFSAEFPKEGPSILRIQQVVRGDSAAYFCASSPRLAETQYFGPGTRLLVL.

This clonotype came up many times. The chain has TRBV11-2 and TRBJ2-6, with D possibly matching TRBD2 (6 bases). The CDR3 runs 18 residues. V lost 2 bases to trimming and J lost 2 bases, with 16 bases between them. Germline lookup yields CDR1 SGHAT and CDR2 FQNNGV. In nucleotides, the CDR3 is TGTGCCAGCAGCTTATTTATACTCGGCGGGGCTGGGGCCAACGTCCTGACTTTC. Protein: CASSLFILGGAGANVLTF. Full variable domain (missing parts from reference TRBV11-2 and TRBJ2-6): EAGVAQSPRYKIIEKRQSVAFWCNPISGHATLYWYQQILGQGPKLLIQFQNNGVVDDSQLPKDRFSAERLKGVDSTLKIQPAKLEDSAVYLCASSLFILGGAGANVLTFGAGSRLTVL.

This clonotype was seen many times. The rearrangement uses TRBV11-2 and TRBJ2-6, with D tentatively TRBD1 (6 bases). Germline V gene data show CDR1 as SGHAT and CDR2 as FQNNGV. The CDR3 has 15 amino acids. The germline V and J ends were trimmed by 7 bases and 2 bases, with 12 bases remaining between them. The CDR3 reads CASMSKGAGANVLTF. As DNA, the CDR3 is TGTGCCAGCATGAGCAAGGGGGCTGGGGCCAACGTCCTGACTTTC.

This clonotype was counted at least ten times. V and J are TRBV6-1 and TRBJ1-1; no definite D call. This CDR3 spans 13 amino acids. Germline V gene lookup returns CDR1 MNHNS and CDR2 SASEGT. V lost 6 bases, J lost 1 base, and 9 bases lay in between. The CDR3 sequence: CASSKGENTEAFF. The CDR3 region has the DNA TGTGCCAGCAGCAAGGGAGAGAACACTGAAGCTTTCTTT.

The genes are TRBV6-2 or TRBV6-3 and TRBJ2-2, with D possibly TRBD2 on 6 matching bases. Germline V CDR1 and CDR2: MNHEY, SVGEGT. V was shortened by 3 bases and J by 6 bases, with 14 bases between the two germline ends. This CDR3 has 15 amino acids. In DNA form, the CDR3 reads TGTGCCAGCAGTTATCCCCGCGGGATAGCCGGGGAGCTGTTTTTT. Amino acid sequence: CASSYPRGIAGELFF.

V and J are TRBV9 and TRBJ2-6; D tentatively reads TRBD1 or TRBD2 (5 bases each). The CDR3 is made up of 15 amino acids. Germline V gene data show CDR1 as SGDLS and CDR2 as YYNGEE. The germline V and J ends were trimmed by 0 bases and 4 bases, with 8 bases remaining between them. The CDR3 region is CASSVEGDGANVLTF. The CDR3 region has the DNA TGTGCCAGCAGCGTAGAAGGGGACGGGGCCAACGTCCTGACTTTC.

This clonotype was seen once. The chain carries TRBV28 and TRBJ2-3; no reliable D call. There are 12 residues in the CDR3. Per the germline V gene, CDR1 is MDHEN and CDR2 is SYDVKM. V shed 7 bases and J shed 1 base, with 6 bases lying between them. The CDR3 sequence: CASIDGTDTQYF. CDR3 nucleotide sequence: TGTGCCAGCATTGATGGCACAGATACGCAGTATTTT.

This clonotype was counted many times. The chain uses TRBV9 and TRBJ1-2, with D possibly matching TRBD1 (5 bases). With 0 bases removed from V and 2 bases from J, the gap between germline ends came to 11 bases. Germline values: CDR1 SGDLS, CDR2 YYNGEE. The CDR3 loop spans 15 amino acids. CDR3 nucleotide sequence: TGTGCCAGCAGCGTAGATCAGGGACGCAACTATGGCTACACCTTC. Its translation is CASSVDQGRNYGYTF.

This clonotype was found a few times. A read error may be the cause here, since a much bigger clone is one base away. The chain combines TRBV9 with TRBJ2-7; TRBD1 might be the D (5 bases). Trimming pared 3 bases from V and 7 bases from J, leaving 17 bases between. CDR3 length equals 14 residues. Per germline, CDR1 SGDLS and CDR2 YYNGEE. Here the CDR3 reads CASSDGPGKGEQYF. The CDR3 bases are TGTGCCAGCAGCGACGGACCTGGCAAGGGGGAGCAGTACTTC.

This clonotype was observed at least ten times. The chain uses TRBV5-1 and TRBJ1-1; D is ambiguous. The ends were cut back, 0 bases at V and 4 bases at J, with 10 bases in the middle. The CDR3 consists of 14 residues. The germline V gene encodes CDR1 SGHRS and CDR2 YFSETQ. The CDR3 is CASSLGSNPTEAFF. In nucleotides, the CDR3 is TGCGCCAGCAGCTTGGGGTCCAATCCCACTGAAGCTTTCTTT.

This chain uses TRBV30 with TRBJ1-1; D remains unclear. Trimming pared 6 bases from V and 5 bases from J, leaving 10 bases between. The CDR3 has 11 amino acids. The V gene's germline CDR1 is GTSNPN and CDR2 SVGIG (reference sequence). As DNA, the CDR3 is TGTGCCTGCGCCGGGCGGACTGAAGCTTTCTTT. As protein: CACAGRTEAFF.

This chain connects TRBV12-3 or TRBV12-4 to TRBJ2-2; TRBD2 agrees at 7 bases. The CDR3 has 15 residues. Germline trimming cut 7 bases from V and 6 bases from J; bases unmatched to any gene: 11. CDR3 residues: CASNARAGASGELFF. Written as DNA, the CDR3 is TGTGCCAGCAACGCTCGGGCGGGAGCCTCCGGGGAGCTGTTTTTT.

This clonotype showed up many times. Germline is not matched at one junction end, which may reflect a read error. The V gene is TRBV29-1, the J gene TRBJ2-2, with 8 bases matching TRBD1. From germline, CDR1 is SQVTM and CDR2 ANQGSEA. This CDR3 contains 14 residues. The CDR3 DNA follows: TGCAGCGTCCGAGCGGACAGGGACACGGGGGAGCTGTTTTTT. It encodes CSVRADRDTGELFF.

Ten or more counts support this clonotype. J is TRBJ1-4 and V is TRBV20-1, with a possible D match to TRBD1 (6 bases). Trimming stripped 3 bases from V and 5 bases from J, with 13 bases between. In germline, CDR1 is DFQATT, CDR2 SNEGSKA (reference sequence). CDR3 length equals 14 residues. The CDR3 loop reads CSARAGGSNEKLFF. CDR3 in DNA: TGCAGTGCTAGGGCGGGGGGCTCGAATGAAAAACTGTTTTTT.

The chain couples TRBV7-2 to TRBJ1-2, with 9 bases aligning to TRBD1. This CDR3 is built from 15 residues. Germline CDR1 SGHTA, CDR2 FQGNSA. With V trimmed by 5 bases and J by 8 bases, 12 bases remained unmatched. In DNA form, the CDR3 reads TGTGCCAGCAGCAGCGACAGGGGGAATGTAGGAGGCTACACCTTC. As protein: CASSSDRGNVGGYTF. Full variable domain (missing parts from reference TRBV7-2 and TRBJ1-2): GAGVSQSPSNKVTEKGKDVELRCDPISGHTALYWYRQSLGQGLEFLIYFQGNSAPDKSGLPSDRFSAERTGGSVSTLTIQRTQQEDSAVYLCASSSDRGNVGGYTFGSGTRLTVV.

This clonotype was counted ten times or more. The CDR3 sequence: CASSEPRTVGTEAFF. DNA of the CDR3: TGTGCCAGCAGTGAACCCAGGACGGTAGGCACTGAAGCTTTCTTT. The chain recombines TRBV6-1 with TRBJ1-1; D not certain. Germline CDR1 and CDR2: MNHNS and SASEGT. This CDR3 comprises 15 residues. V was shortened by 2 bases and J by 4 bases, with 14 bases between the two germline ends.

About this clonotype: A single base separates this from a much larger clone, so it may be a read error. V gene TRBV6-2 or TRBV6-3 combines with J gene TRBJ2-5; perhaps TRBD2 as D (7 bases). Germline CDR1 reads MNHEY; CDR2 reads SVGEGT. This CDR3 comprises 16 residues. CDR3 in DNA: TGTGCCAGCAGTTACTCTACGGGGGGCTCATGGGAGACCCAGCACTTC. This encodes CASSYSTGGSWETQHF.

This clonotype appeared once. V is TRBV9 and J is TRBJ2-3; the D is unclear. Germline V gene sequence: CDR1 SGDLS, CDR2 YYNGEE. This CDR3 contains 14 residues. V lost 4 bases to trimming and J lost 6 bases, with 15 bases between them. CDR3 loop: CASSLRPVMDTQYF. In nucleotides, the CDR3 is TGTGCCAGCAGCCTCCGACCAGTGATGGATACGCAGTATTTT.

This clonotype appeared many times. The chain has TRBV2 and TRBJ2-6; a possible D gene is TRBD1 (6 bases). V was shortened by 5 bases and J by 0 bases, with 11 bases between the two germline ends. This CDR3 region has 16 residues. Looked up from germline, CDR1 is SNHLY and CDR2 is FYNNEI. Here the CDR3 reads CASSRGKGSGANVLTF. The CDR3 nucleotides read TGTGCCAGCAGTAGGGGGAAGGGCTCTGGGGCCAACGTCCTGACTTTC.

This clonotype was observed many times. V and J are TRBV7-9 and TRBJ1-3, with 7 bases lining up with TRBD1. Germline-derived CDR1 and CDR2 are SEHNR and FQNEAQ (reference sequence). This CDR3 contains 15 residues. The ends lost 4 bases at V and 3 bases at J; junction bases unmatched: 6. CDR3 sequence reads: CASSSLDRVGNTIYF. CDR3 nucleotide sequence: TGTGCCAGCAGCTCCTTAGACAGGGTTGGAAACACCATATATTTT.

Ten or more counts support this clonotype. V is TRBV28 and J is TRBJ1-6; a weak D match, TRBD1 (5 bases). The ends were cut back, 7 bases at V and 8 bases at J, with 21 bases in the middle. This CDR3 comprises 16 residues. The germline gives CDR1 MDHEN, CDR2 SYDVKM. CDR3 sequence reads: CASTQGTLTLYSPLHF. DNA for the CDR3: TGTGCCAGCACCCAAGGGACGCTCACGTTGTATTCACCCCTCCACTTT.

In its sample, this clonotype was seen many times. CDR3 in DNA: TGTGCCAGCAGTGAACCAGACGGGGCTAACTATGGCTACACCTTC. This encodes CASSEPDGANYGYTF. V usage is TRBV25-1 and J usage is TRBJ1-2; D gene uncertain. Trimming removed 2 bases from V and 0 bases from J, with 10 bases in between. CDR1 is MGHDK, CDR2 SYGVNS, per germline. The CDR3 has 15 residues.

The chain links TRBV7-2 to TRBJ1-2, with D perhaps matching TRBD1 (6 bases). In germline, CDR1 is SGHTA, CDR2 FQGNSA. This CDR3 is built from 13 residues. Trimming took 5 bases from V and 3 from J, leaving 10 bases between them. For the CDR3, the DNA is TGTGCCAGCAGCGCTAACAGGGACTATGGCTACACCTTC. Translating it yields CASSANRDYGYTF.

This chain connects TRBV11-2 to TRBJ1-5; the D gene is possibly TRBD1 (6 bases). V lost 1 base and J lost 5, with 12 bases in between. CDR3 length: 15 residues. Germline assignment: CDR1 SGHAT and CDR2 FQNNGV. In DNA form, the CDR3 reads TGTGCCAGCAGCTTAGGAGGGCAGGGGCATCAGCCCCAGCATTTT. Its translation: CASSLGGQGHQPQHF.

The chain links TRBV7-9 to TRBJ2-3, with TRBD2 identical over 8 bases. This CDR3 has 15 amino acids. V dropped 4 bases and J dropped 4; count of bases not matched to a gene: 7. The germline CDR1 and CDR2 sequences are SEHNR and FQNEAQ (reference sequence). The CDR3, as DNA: TGTGCCAGCAGCTATTCTCGGGGGGGCCCAGATACGCAGTATTTT. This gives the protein CASSYSRGGPDTQYF.